One T cell receptor beta chain is described in this entry. What it binds is not known. Treatment indicated: around 19 received Ad26.COV2.S at low or high dose, single or two shots; five or six received placebo; per-sample allocation not given. After the first vaccine or placebo injection, samples were drawn on day 63. An Ad26 vector that expressed Wuhan-strain SARS-CoV-2 spike constituted the vaccine. The data were taken from a study of Ad26.COV2.S vaccination and SARS-CoV-2 variants. Turning to the study itself: Sample donor was a member of the COV1001 Ad26.COV2.S trial arm. Intramuscularly, Ad26.COV2.S was given either once or twice, 56 days apart.

Sequencing used immunoSEQ multiplex PCR; TCRdb keeps in-frame clones, though not all of them. There are some 250,000 clones in the sample; roughly 88% occur only once, and around 10% lies in the top ten. Study results and limitations: Vaccinees showed greater spike-specific TCR breadth than placebo recipients.

V was trimmed by 3 bases and J by 9 bases, leaving 12 bases between them. This CDR3 comprises 14 residues. Germline CDR1 SGHAT, CDR2 FQNNGV. This specimen consisted of peripheral blood, obtained in a trial of Ad26.COV2.S vaccine versus placebo. This sequence originates from a person between 18 and 65 years old who received the Ad26.COV2.S COVID-19 vaccine or a placebo. J is TRBJ1-6 and V is TRBV11-2; D is undetermined. The CDR3 DNA is TGTGCCAGCAGCTTGGGTTGGGCTAGTTCACCCCTCCACTTT. The encoded protein is CASSLGWASSPLHF.